These 9 T cell receptor beta chains were all obtained from the same sample, sequenced in a study of blood T cell repertoires in COVID-19. Method: immunoSEQ multiplex PCR; TCRdb's copy keeps in-frame clones and lacks some. Among approximately 50,000 clones, 65% to 90% were seen once, and the ten largest hold around 2.9%. Sequenced material: peripheral blood. The receptors come from a woman at least 80 years old with acute or convalescent COVID-19.

This clone was recorded once. The V call is TRBV2, the J call TRBJ1-1, with D possibly TRBD1 on 6 matching bases. CDR1 SNHLY and CDR2 FYNNEI come from the germline V gene. This CDR3 spans 15 amino acids. V lost 5 bases and J 1 base, leaving 14 bases between the germline ends. The DNA for the CDR3 is TGTGCCAGCAGTCCCACGGGACACAAGAACACTGAAGCTTTCTTT. Translation: CASSPTGHKNTEAFF. Variable domain in full (rest from reference TRBV2 and TRBJ1-1): EPEVTQTPSHQVTQMGQEVILRCVPISNHLYFYWYRQILGQKVEFLVSFYNNEISEKSEIFDDQFSVERPDGSNFTLKIRSTKLEDSAMYFCASSPTGHKNTEAFFGQGTRLTVV.

J is TRBJ1-2 and V is TRBV10-3; TRBD1 is a possible D gene (5 bases). The CDR3 is 13 residues long. The ends were cut back, 2 bases at V and 1 base at J, with 5 bases in the middle. Germline CDR1 reads ENHRY; CDR2 reads SYGVKD. The chain's CDR3 is CAISEQGNYGYTF. The CDR3 nucleotides are TGTGCCATCAGTGAGCAGGGTAACTATGGCTACACCTTC.

This clone was counted a single time. The V gene is TRBV5-6, the J gene TRBJ1-1, with D possibly matching TRBD1 (5 bases). The CDR3 is 16 amino acids. V dropped 2 bases and J dropped 11 bases, with 25 bases sitting between them. Germline CDR1 reads SGHDT; CDR2 reads YYEEEE. CDR3 coding DNA: TGTGCCAGCAGCTTAATGTGGGGCGTCGTCGGCGGAGACGCTTTCTTT. It translates to CASSLMWGVVGGDAFF.

The chain has TRBV4-1 and TRBJ1-1; D perhaps matches TRBD1 (6 bases). From germline, CDR1 is MGHRA and CDR2 YSYEKL. The V end was cut by 3 bases, the J end by 6 bases, with 14 bases between. The CDR3 sequence is 14 residues long. CDR3 bases: TGCGCCAGCAGCCAGAGCGCAGGGGCCGCTGAAGCTTTCTTT. Translated: CASSQSAGAAEAFF.

The rearrangement links TRBV12-3 or TRBV12-4 to TRBJ1-2, with D maybe TRBD1 (5 bases). This CDR3 is built from 12 residues. V gave up 0 bases and J gave up 10 bases, with 9 bases separating them. For the CDR3, the DNA is TGTGCCAGCAGTTTAGCGGGGCAGTCCTACACCTTC. Amino acid sequence: CASSLAGQSYTF.

This chain links TRBV3-1 (or the pseudogene TRBV3-2) with TRBJ2-2, with TRBD1 matching over 9 bases. Per germline, CDR1 LGHDT and CDR2 YNNKEL (reference sequence). Trimming at V came to 1 base and at J to 6 bases, leaving 9 bases not matched to a gene. The CDR3 has 17 amino acids. This CDR3 is CASSQVAGTGFAGELFF. The CDR3, as DNA: TGTGCCAGCAGCCAAGTGGCAGGGACAGGGTTCGCCGGGGAGCTGTTTTTT.

This chain links TRBV5-8 with TRBJ1-2; tentatively, D is TRBD1 (6 bases). Germline lookup yields CDR1 SGHTS and CDR2 YDEGEE. This CDR3 comprises 15 residues. V lost 4 bases and J 3 bases, leaving 16 bases between the germline ends. In nucleotides, the CDR3 is TGTGCCAGCAGCCAGCCCGACAGGCTACACTATGGCTACACCTTC. Translation gives CASSQPDRLHYGYTF.

The V and J genes are TRBV30 and TRBJ1-2; a weak D match, TRBD1 (5 bases). CDR3 length: 13 residues. CDR1 is GTSNPN and CDR2 is SVGIG in the germline V gene (reference sequence). V dropped 2 bases and J dropped 2 bases, with 9 bases sitting between them. CDR3 sequence: CAWSLTANYGYTF. The CDR3 DNA reads as TGTGCCTGGAGTTTGACAGCCAACTATGGCTACACCTTC.

V usage is TRBV5-6 and J usage is TRBJ2-5, with 13 bases aligning to TRBD2. CDR1 SGHDT and CDR2 YYEEEE come from the germline V gene. V lost 4 bases to trimming and J lost 4 bases; unmatched junction nucleotides: 7. The length of the CDR3 is 16 residues. The CDR3 spells CASSLGTSGVGETQYF. DNA for the CDR3: TGTGCCAGCAGCCTAGGGACTAGCGGGGTGGGAGAGACCCAGTACTTC.